These 9 T cell receptor beta chains were sequenced from one sample in a study of T cell responses to AZD1222 COVID-19 vaccine (TCRdb year 2021). The label giving this sample's time point can be read as: about 28 days (+/-7) after the second vaccine dose. The method was the immunoSEQ multiplex PCR assay. Entries here come from immuneACCESS through TCRdb and include only in-frame sequences with V and J called. Some clones fail to appear in such tables; in the studies checked, an unresolved V gene covers under half of the shortfall, and the cause of the remainder is unknown. The sample includes 150,000 to 180,000 clones, with about nine tenths observed a single time. The ten largest clones take up approximately 9.1% of the sample. The sample consisted of peripheral blood, taken 28 days after the second AZD1222 dose. These receptors all stem from an adult who received the AZD1222 COVID-19 vaccine.

The rearrangement joins TRBV5-1 to TRBJ2-2, with TRBD1 matching 10 bases. Germline CDR1 SGHRS, CDR2 YFSETQ. The CDR3 spans 16 residues. The V and J ends lost 3 bases and 6 bases, in that order; junction bases with no gene match: 8. DNA of the CDR3: TGCGCCAGCAGCTCCTCCGGGACAGGGGTGGCCGGGGAGCTGTTTTTT. Translation gives CASSSSGTGVAGELFF.

The chain has TRBV2 and TRBJ2-1; a possible D gene is TRBD2 (5 bases). V gave up 2 bases and J gave up 7 bases, with 15 bases separating them. The CDR3 sequence is 15 residues long. Germline values: CDR1 SNHLY, CDR2 FYNNEI. CDR3 protein: CASSEKRLAGNEQFF. For the CDR3, the DNA is TGTGCCAGCAGTGAAAAGCGGCTAGCCGGGAATGAGCAGTTCTTC.

The chain joins TRBV6-2 or TRBV6-3 to TRBJ1-5; 7 bases fit TRBD1. V dropped 6 bases and J dropped 1; count of bases not matched to a gene: 6. Germline V gene sequence: CDR1 MNHEY, CDR2 SVGEGT. The CDR3 has 15 amino acids. The DNA for the CDR3 is TGTGCCAGCAGCGCGACAGGGACCAGCAATCAGCCCCAGCATTTT. Residues: CASSATGTSNQPQHF.

This chain connects TRBV6-5 to TRBJ1-6; no reliable D call. The germline CDR1 and CDR2 sequences are MNHEY and SVGAGI. The CDR3 covers 14 residues. The V gene lost 0 bases and the J gene lost 10 bases, with 10 bases spanning the gap. The CDR3 here is CASSYSEKGSPLHF. The CDR3 DNA is TGTGCCAGCAGTTACTCAGAGAAGGGATCACCCCTCCACTTT.

CDR3 amino acids: CASRETVNSNQPQHF. The CDR3 region has the DNA TGTGCCAGCAGGGAAACAGTGAACAGCAATCAGCCCCAGCATTTT. This chain joins TRBV2 and TRBJ1-5; no clear D. Per germline, CDR1 SNHLY and CDR2 FYNNEI. V lost 6 bases and J 1 base, leaving 13 bases between the germline ends. The CDR3 is made up of 15 amino acids.

This clone came up once. The chain joins TRBV27 to TRBJ1-6; TRBD1 aligns across 10 bases. The CDR3 extends over 15 amino acids. The trim removed 3 bases at V and 6 bases at J, leaving 2 bases unmatched. Germline V lookup: CDR1 MNHEY, CDR2 SMNVEV (reference sequence). The CDR3 sequence: CASSFGQGVNSPLHF. The CDR3 nucleotides are TGTGCCAGCAGTTTCGGACAGGGGGTTAATTCACCCCTCCACTTT.

This chain joins TRBV5-4 and TRBJ2-1; D might be TRBD1 or TRBD2, each matching 6 bases. Germline CDR1 SGHNT, CDR2 YYREEE (reference sequence). V was trimmed by 4 bases and J by 10 bases, leaving 21 bases between them. The CDR3 covers 15 residues. For the CDR3, the DNA is TGTGCCAGCAGCGCGACTAGGGGGATTTCGGGAGAGCAGTTCTTC. Its translation: CASSATRGISGEQFF.

The chain employs TRBV7-9 and TRBJ1-1; 7 positions agree with TRBD1. The length of the CDR3 is 15 residues. From germline, CDR1 is SEHNR and CDR2 FQNEAQ (reference sequence). The J segment lost 1 base and the V segment lost 3 bases, leaving 5 bases of the junction unmatched. CDR3 in amino acids: CASSFGDSRNTEAFF. In nucleotides, the CDR3 is TGTGCCAGCAGCTTTGGGGACAGCCGGAACACTGAAGCTTTCTTT.

The V call is TRBV5-6, the J call TRBJ2-5, with a tentative D call TRBD1 (6 bases). The CDR3 is 15 residues long. Germline V lookup: CDR1 SGHDT, CDR2 YYEEEE. The ends were cut back, 6 bases at V and 3 bases at J, with 18 bases in the middle. The CDR3 loop is CASNNGQSAEETQYF. The CDR3 coding sequence is TGTGCCAGCAACAACGGACAGTCCGCGGAAGAGACCCAGTACTTC.